This T cell receptor beta chain was sequenced in a study of Graves' ophthalmopathy and Graves' hyperthyroidism (dated by TCRdb to 2016 to 2019). The study in broad terms: Peripheral blood was collected at initial diagnosis, prior to any treatment. The study used TCR beta repertoire signatures to distinguish Graves' ophthalmopathy from Graves' hyperthyroidism and to predict progression to ophthalmopathy. In total, 120 to 150 blood samples were TCR-sequenced: 40 to 45 ophthalmopathy, some 75 hyperthyroidism and some 17 hyperthyroidism-to-ophthalmopathy patients. To explore V-J signatures that separate ophthalmopathy from hyperthyroidism, a discovery set of about 100 patients was enrolled, consisting of about 41 with ophthalmopathy and roughly 57 with stable hyperthyroidism. An independent validation cohort comprised fewer than 20 hyperthyroidism patients and over 15 patients who later progressed from hyperthyroidism to ophthalmopathy. In roughly 6 hyperthyroidism patients, the T-cell repertoires found in thyroid tissue were compared with those found in blood. Following sampling, methimazole starting at 30 mg daily was administered to hyperthyroidism patients, and high-dose intravenous methylprednisolone was administered to ophthalmopathy patients. What the study reported, not specific to this receptor: In validation, the model predicted ophthalmopathy progression with nearly 71% sensitivity and 72% to 80% specificity; some 13 predicted patients were CT-confirmed with GO in a median of around 6 months. Most of the expanded thyroid clonotypes with a frequency above 0.001 were also detected in blood, and it was suggested that the thyroid immune response may be reflected by blood repertoires. Ophthalmopathy was separated from stable hyperthyroidism by the 13-signature model with 85% to 90% sensitivity and 81% to 84% specificity in cross-validation and with 80%/75% in the test set. No statistical method was used to set the sample size in advance, and the investigators knew which group each participant was assigned to.

The germline V gene specifies SGHAT as CDR1 and FQNNGV as CDR2. The CDR3 numbers 17 residues from cysteine through phenylalanine. Just the 51-base CDR3 DNA is kept, in frame starting at base 1. For this chain, trimming is 4 bases at the V end and 1 base at the J end, and the number of junction bases without a gene match is 12. For repertoire sequencing, TCR beta CDR3 regions were amplified from RNA transcripts. HTBI primers and the Qiagen OneStep RT-PCR kit were used in a first-round RT-PCR, which was followed by a second-round multiplex PCR, size selection and purification. The libraries underwent paired-end sequencing with 100 bp reads on an Illumina HiSeq2000. Per the authors' processing: SOAPnuke was used to process the reads, removing any read that contained adapters or uncalled bases, had a mean Phred below 15, or lacked an exact match to the constant primer or identifier. COPE v1.2.5 was used to merge the high-quality paired reads. Each unique nucleotide sequence was treated as a clonotype, and MiTCR v1.1 was used to align the clonotypes to the IMGT TRB V, D and J references. Analysis was restricted to V-J combinations with a frequency above 0.0001, which covered about 99% of repertoires. For each V-J combination, a TCR clonal expansion and chaos score was defined as F50 clonal expansion divided by the chaos observed in the TCRdist matrix. Features were reduced by Welch's t-statistics and random forest to approximately 12 V-J combinations, which fed a naive Bayes classifier. Thyroid-blood repertoire similarity was quantified with the Morisita-Horn index. TCRdb reprocessed the public reads (quality trimming at Q25 with fastp, clone calling with MiXCR) and kept in-frame beta chains. Here each entry gathers all rows of one CDR3 protein and keeps the most common genes and DNA. The V and J calls here are based on TCRdb, not the publication. In this sample the table shows roughly 700,000 distinct CDR3 sequences, 40% of which occur a single time. Approximately 43% of the sample lies in the top ten.

The ophthalmopathy patients had moderately to severely active disease, with a Clinical Activity Score of 3 or higher, a NOSPECS grade of 4 or higher, and a disease duration of less than 3 months. Anyone with other autoimmune diseases, uncontrolled infections, pregnancy or lactation was excluded from the study. Clinical symptoms, serum thyroxine, TRAb, thyroid ultrasound and orbital computed tomography were used for diagnosis. PBMCs were isolated from 8 to 10 ml of fresh peripheral blood by Ficoll-Paque density gradient centrifugation. Total RNA was extracted using Trizol reagent, and RNA quality was checked on an Agilent 2100 Bioanalyzer. Concerning this clonotype: Its antigen is currently not known. Base qualities were left out, and no much larger clone turns up one base away.

The rearrangement combines TRBV11-2 with TRBJ2-5; TRBD2 lines up with 7 middle nucleotides. The receptor was derived from an adult man with Graves' ophthalmopathy. Sequences were obtained from peripheral blood. In nucleotide form, the sequence is TGTGCCAGCAGCTGCTCTAGCGGACAATCTCCCCAAGAGACCCAGTACTTC. This encodes CASSCSSGQSPQETQYF.